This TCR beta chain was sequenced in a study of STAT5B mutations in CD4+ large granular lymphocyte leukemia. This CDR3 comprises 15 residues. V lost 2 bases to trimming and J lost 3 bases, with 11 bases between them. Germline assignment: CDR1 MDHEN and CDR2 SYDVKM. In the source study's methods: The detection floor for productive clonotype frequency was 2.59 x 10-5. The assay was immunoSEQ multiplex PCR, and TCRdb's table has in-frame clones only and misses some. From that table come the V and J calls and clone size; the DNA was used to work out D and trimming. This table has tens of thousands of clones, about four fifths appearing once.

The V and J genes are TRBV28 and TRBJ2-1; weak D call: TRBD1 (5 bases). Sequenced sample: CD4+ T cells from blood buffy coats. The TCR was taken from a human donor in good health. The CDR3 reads CASSLQGRGYNEQFF. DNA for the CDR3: TGTGCCAGCAGTTTACAGGGTCGAGGCTACAATGAGCAGTTCTTC.